A single sample is the source of the 32 T cell receptor beta chains below, sequenced in a study of identifying expanded T cells in peripheral blood. Generated by immunoSEQ multiplex PCR, the TCRdb table keeps only in-frame clones and is missing some. The sample carries about 94,000 clones, nearly 90% recorded once. The sample taken for sequencing was blood. These receptors originate from a person aged 18 to 70 in good health.

The chain joins TRBV30 to TRBJ1-2; D remains ambiguous. V shed 2 bases and J shed 2 bases, with 12 bases lying between them. The CDR3 sequence is 14 residues long. Germline assignment: CDR1 GTSNPN and CDR2 SVGIG (reference sequence). CDR3 DNA: TGTGCCTGGAGTTTGGGAATCCCAAACTATGGCTACACCTTC. It is translated as CAWSLGIPNYGYTF.

V is TRBV10-3 and J is TRBJ2-1; 7 nucleotides line up with TRBD1. Per the germline V gene, CDR1 is ENHRY and CDR2 is SYGVKD. The CDR3 has 14 residues. J lost 8 bases, V lost 10 bases, and 14 bases had no gene match. CDR3: CATRDSAEGDEQFF. The CDR3 DNA follows: TGTGCCACCAGGGACAGCGCAGAGGGGGATGAGCAGTTCTTC.

This chain links TRBV9 with TRBJ2-1; D call uncertain. V dropped 0 bases and J dropped 6 bases, with 13 bases sitting between them. Germline V CDR1 and CDR2: SGDLS, YYNGEE. The CDR3 is 15 residues long. CDR3 bases: TGTGCCAGCAGCGTAGCTGGTAGCCCAAGCAATGAGCAGTTCTTC. Translating gives CASSVAGSPSNEQFF.

This sequence joins TRBV27 and TRBJ2-1; 13 bases match TRBD2. CDR1 is MNHEY and CDR2 is SMNVEV in the germline V gene (reference sequence). This CDR3 spans 16 amino acids. Unmatched junction bases numbered 2, after V lost 2 bases and J lost 4 bases. The CDR3, as DNA: TGTGCCAGCAGTTTAGTGGGACTAGCGGGATACAATGAGCAGTTCTTC. Translation gives CASSLVGLAGYNEQFF.

The V call is TRBV6-5, the J call TRBJ2-7, with D unclear. The CDR3 is made up of 11 amino acids. With 6 bases removed from V and 4 bases from J, the gap between germline ends came to 7 bases. CDR1 and CDR2 from the germline V gene are MNHEY and SVGAGI. The CDR3 loop reads CASRLLYEQYF. The CDR3, as DNA: TGTGCCAGCAGACTTCTTTACGAGCAGTACTTC.

V usage is TRBV9 and J usage is TRBJ2-1; D unclear. V dropped 7 bases and J dropped 8 bases, with 22 bases sitting between them. CDR3 length equals 15 residues. Germline V gives CDR1 SGDLS, CDR2 YYNGEE. The CDR3 bases are TGTGCCAGCTCTGAGGCCCCCCTGGGTCCCTATGAGCAGTTCTTC. This gives the protein CASSEAPLGPYEQFF.

V is TRBV5-4 and J is TRBJ1-2; D is undetermined. From germline, CDR1 is SGHNT and CDR2 YYREEE (reference sequence). The CDR3 contains 14 residues. Trimming removed 4 bases from V and 2 bases from J, with 12 bases in between. The CDR3 spells CASSPEHSNYGYTF. The CDR3 DNA reads as TGTGCCAGCAGCCCCGAACACTCCAACTATGGCTACACCTTC.

Only one count was recorded for this clone. This chain joins TRBV4-3 and TRBJ2-6; possibly TRBD1 or TRBD2 for D (5 bases each). The length of the CDR3 is 15 residues. Germline CDR1 and CDR2: LGHNA and YSLEER. V lost 9 bases to trimming and J lost 0 bases, with 12 bases between them. CDR3 in DNA: TGCGCCAGTGGGACGGCCGTCTCTGGGGCCAACGTCCTGACTTTC. It specifies CASGTAVSGANVLTF.

CDR3 protein: CASSPPGTSFQYF. Written as DNA, the CDR3 is TGTGCCAGCAGCCCCCCCGGTACGTCATTTCAGTACTTC. The chain links TRBV11-2 to TRBJ2-4, with D hard to call. CDR3 length: 13 amino acids. Germline V gene sequence: CDR1 SGHAT, CDR2 FQNNGV. Trimming removed 5 bases from V and 11 bases from J, with 16 bases in between.

This chain joins TRBV10-3 and TRBJ2-3, with TRBD2 matching 10 bases. The germline V gene has CDR1 ENHRY and CDR2 SYGVKD. The CDR3 has 16 residues. Trimming at V came to 3 bases and at J to 5 bases, leaving 8 bases not matched to a gene. CDR3 in DNA: TGTGCCATCAGTGAAGGGCTCACTAGCGGGAAAGATACGCAGTATTTT. This sequence encodes CAISEGLTSGKDTQYF.

The chain joins TRBV5-1 to TRBJ1-1; 7 nucleotides line up with TRBD1. The CDR3 has 12 residues. Germline CDR1 is SGHRS and CDR2 is YFSETQ. V lost 4 bases to trimming and J lost 7 bases; unmatched junction nucleotides: 4. CDR3 in amino acids: CASSQRQGEAFF. The CDR3 region has the DNA TGCGCCAGCAGCCAAAGACAGGGTGAAGCTTTCTTT. The full variable domain, rest sourced from reference TRBV5-1 and TRBJ1-1, is KAGVTQTPRYLIKTRGQQVTLSCSPISGHRSVSWYQQTPGQGLQFLFEYFSETQRNKGNFPGRFSGRQFSNSRSEMNVSTLELGDSALYLCASSQRQGEAFFGQGTRLTVV.

The V gene is TRBV29-1, the J gene TRBJ2-1, with 8 nucleotides matching TRBD1. The J segment lost 5 bases and the V segment lost 5 bases, leaving 11 bases of the junction unmatched. Germline lookup yields CDR1 SQVTM and CDR2 ANQGSEA. The CDR3 runs 15 residues. The CDR3 DNA sequence: TGCAGCGTTCCCCAGGGGGCTGCGAGGGACAATGAGCAGTTCTTC. Translating gives CSVPQGAARDNEQFF.

In DNA, the CDR3 is TGTGCCAGCAGCTTAGAGTTACAGGGGCAGCCCCAGCATTTT. This codes for CASSLELQGQPQHF. The chain is built from TRBV11-2 and TRBJ1-5; TRBD1 matches at 7 bases. Trimming at V came to 0 bases and at J to 7 bases, leaving 3 bases not matched to a gene. Germline CDR1 SGHAT, CDR2 FQNNGV. The CDR3 length is 14 residues. The full variable domain, in which reference TRBV11-2 and TRBJ1-5 provide the parts outside the CDR3, is EAGVAQSPRYKIIEKRQSVAFWCNPISGHATLYWYQQILGQGPKLLIQFQNNGVVDDSQLPKDRFSAERLKGVDSTLKIQPAKLEDSAVYLCASSLELQGQPQHFGDGTRLSIL.

There are a few counts of this clone. The V and J genes are TRBV14 and TRBJ1-2; unclear D gene. V lost 4 bases, J lost 8 bases, and 17 bases lay in between. The CDR3 length is 14 residues. The germline V gene has CDR1 SGHDN and CDR2 FVKESK. The CDR3 here is CASSRPGRVGGYTF. The CDR3 DNA sequence: TGTGCCAGCAGCCGTCCGGGGAGGGTCGGGGGCTACACCTTC.

V and J are TRBV4-1 and TRBJ1-1; 9 bases are a match to TRBD1. This CDR3 is 16 amino acids long. Germline V gene sequence: CDR1 MGHRA, CDR2 YSYEKL. The J segment lost 0 bases and the V segment lost 4 bases, leaving 6 bases of the junction unmatched. CDR3 in DNA: TGCGCCAGCAGCCTCACAGGGGGCCCTATGAACACTGAAGCTTTCTTT. Translation gives CASSLTGGPMNTEAFF.

This chain links TRBV29-1 with TRBJ2-7; the D is unclear. Trimming removed 5 bases at V and 2 bases at J, with 13 bases between. Germline loops: CDR1 SQVTM, CDR2 ANQGSEA. The length of the CDR3 is 13 residues. The DNA for the CDR3 is TGCAGCGTTCGAGGTCAGGTAACCTACGAGCAGTACTTC. It codes for CSVRGQVTYEQYF.

This chain uses TRBV25-1 with TRBJ1-3, with a possible D match to TRBD1 (6 bases). The CDR3 sequence is 14 residues long. Trimming took 7 bases from V and 4 from J, leaving 14 bases between them. Germline lookup yields CDR1 MGHDK and CDR2 SYGVNS. CDR3: CASTPGGSGNTIYF. The DNA for the CDR3 is TGTGCCAGCACCCCGGGGGGCTCAGGAAACACCATATATTTT.

The chain carries TRBV5-1 and TRBJ2-7, with D maybe TRBD1 (6 bases). The CDR3 runs to 16 residues. CDR1 is SGHRS, CDR2 YFSETQ, per germline. V lost 0 bases and J lost 2, with 15 bases in between. The DNA for the CDR3 is TGCGCCAGCAGCTTGGGGGGGACACCCCGCACCTACGAGCAGTACTTC. Encoded protein: CASSLGGTPRTYEQYF.

The rearrangement joins TRBV7-9 to TRBJ2-5; D unclear. Per the germline V gene, CDR1 is SEHNR and CDR2 is FQNEAQ (reference sequence). Trimming shortened V by 5 bases and J by 4 bases, and 14 bases separated the two germline ends. There are 14 residues in the CDR3. DNA of the CDR3: TGTGCCAGCAGCGATGGTTCTAAGGGAGAGACCCAGTACTTC. Translation gives CASSDGSKGETQYF.

J is TRBJ1-2 and V is TRBV30, with TRBD1 matching over 7 bases. This CDR3 spans 15 amino acids. V dropped 3 bases and J dropped 4; count of bases not matched to a gene: 11. The V gene's germline CDR1 is GTSNPN and CDR2 SVGIG (reference sequence). In DNA, the CDR3 is TGTGCCTGGAGGGACCGCAGGGGGAAGGTCTATGGCTACACCTTC. Its translation is CAWRDRRGKVYGYTF.

This chain connects TRBV7-2 to TRBJ2-7, with 8 bases matching TRBD1. The CDR3 covers 16 residues. Trimming took 1 base from V and 3 from J; bases not matched to a gene: 8. CDR1 is SGHTA, CDR2 FQGNSA, per germline. This chain's CDR3 is CASSLDSGQGNYEQYF. CDR3 DNA: TGTGCCAGCAGCTTAGATTCTGGACAGGGAAACTACGAGCAGTACTTC.

This clone has just a few counts. CDR3 region: CASSLAGIWETQYF. As DNA, the CDR3 is TGCGCCAGCAGCTTGGCAGGGATTTGGGAGACCCAGTACTTC. The V call is TRBV5-1, the J call TRBJ2-5; a weak D match, TRBD1 (5 bases). This CDR3 region has 14 residues. Per the germline V gene, CDR1 is SGHRS and CDR2 is YFSETQ. The ends were cut back, 0 bases at V and 5 bases at J, with 11 bases in the middle. Full variable domain (rest looked up from reference TRBV5-1 and TRBJ2-5): KAGVTQTPRYLIKTRGQQVTLSCSPISGHRSVSWYQQTPGQGLQFLFEYFSETQRNKGNFPGRFSGRQFSNSRSEMNVSTLELGDSALYLCASSLAGIWETQYFGPGTRLLVL.

This sequence joins TRBV29-1 and TRBJ1-2, with D perhaps matching TRBD1 (5 bases). CDR1 is SQVTM, CDR2 ANQGSEA, per germline. Between the trimmed V and J ends, which lost 8 bases and 6 bases, there was a span of 13 bases. There are 11 residues in the CDR3. This CDR3 reads CSTESGDGYTF. Here the CDR3 DNA reads TGCAGCACCGAATCGGGGGATGGCTACACCTTC.

V gene TRBV2 combines with J gene TRBJ1-1; no clear D. The CDR3 has 14 amino acids. The germline CDR1 and CDR2 sequences are SNHLY and FYNNEI. V was trimmed by 8 bases and J by 4 bases, leaving 17 bases between them. CDR3: CASHLTVPPTEAFF. The CDR3 region has the DNA TGTGCCAGCCATTTAACAGTGCCGCCCACTGAAGCTTTCTTT.

The chain uses TRBV7-9 and TRBJ1-4; 9 bases are a match to TRBD1. After removal of 4 bases from V and 11 bases from J, the junction contained 8 bases not matched to a gene. Germline CDR1 and CDR2: SEHNR and FQNEAQ (reference sequence). CDR3 size: 14 residues. The CDR3 loop reads CASSSSDRGRKLFF. As DNA, the CDR3 is TGTGCCAGCAGCTCGTCGGACAGGGGTCGGAAACTGTTTTTT.

The chain combines TRBV6-5 with TRBJ1-2; D unclear. The CDR3 is made up of 12 amino acids. V was cut by 10 bases and J by 3 bases, with 12 bases left in between. Germline CDR1 and CDR2: MNHEY and SVGAGI. CDR3 residues: CATGRADYGYTF. CDR3 DNA sequence: TGTGCCACCGGGCGGGCAGACTATGGCTACACCTTC.

The J gene is TRBJ2-3, the V gene TRBV2; 7 bases align to TRBD2. Trimming removed 5 bases from V and 3 bases from J; junction bases left unmatched: 20. The germline V gene has CDR1 SNHLY and CDR2 FYNNEI. This CDR3 is built from 19 residues. For the CDR3, the DNA is TGTGCCAGCAGTTCACCCCCCGGACTAGACGTATCTGGGACAGATACGCAGTATTTT. This sequence encodes CASSSPPGLDVSGTDTQYF. The full variable domain, completed using reference TRBV2 and TRBJ2-3, is EPEVTQTPSHQVTQMGQEVILRCVPISNHLYFYWYRQILGQKVEFLVSFYNNEISEKSEIFDDQFSVERPDGSNFTLKIRSTKLEDSAMYFCASSSPPGLDVSGTDTQYFGPGTRLTVL.

The CDR3 loop is CASNSIYRGRNTGELFF. The CDR3 nucleotides are TGTGCCAGCAATTCAATATACAGGGGAAGGAACACCGGGGAGCTGTTTTTT. The J gene is TRBJ2-2, the V gene TRBV27, with 7 nucleotides matching TRBD1. The CDR3 totals 17 residues. The V gene's germline CDR1 is MNHEY and CDR2 SMNVEV (reference sequence). The V and J ends lost 7 bases and 1 base, in that order; junction bases with no gene match: 12.

The CDR3 region is CAISVAQYTEAFF. CDR3 in DNA: TGTGCCATCAGTGTAGCTCAGTACACTGAAGCTTTCTTT. The rearrangement links TRBV10-3 to TRBJ1-1; unclear D gene. The germline V and J ends were trimmed by 4 bases and 3 bases, with 9 bases remaining between them. Germline V gives CDR1 ENHRY, CDR2 SYGVKD. The CDR3 has 13 amino acids.

The chain has TRBV5-1 and TRBJ2-7, with D uncertain. The CDR3 has 12 residues. Trimming removed 5 bases at V and 6 bases at J, with 12 bases between. Germline V gene data show CDR1 as SGHRS and CDR2 as YFSETQ. The CDR3 is CASRGEAAEQYF. The CDR3 nucleotides read TGCGCCAGCAGGGGCGAGGCAGCCGAGCAGTACTTC.

The chain links TRBV6-1 to TRBJ1-1; TRBD1 matches 7 bases. The CDR3 has 14 amino acids. In germline, CDR1 is MNHNS, CDR2 SASEGT. With V trimmed by 6 bases and J by 3 bases, 7 bases remained unmatched. For the CDR3, the DNA is TGTGCCAGCAGAAAACAGGGGTCCGACACTGAAGCTTTCTTT. Translated: CASRKQGSDTEAFF.

The chain recombines TRBV7-8 with TRBJ2-7; 7 nucleotides line up with TRBD1. CDR1 SGHVS and CDR2 FQNEAQ come from the germline V gene. V lost 0 bases, J lost 1 base, and 12 bases stayed unmatched. The CDR3 is 18 residues long. The CDR3 DNA follows: TGTGCCAGCAGCTTAGCGGTGGCGCAGGGGGAATTGTCCTACGAGCAGTACTTC. Protein: CASSLAVAQGELSYEQYF.